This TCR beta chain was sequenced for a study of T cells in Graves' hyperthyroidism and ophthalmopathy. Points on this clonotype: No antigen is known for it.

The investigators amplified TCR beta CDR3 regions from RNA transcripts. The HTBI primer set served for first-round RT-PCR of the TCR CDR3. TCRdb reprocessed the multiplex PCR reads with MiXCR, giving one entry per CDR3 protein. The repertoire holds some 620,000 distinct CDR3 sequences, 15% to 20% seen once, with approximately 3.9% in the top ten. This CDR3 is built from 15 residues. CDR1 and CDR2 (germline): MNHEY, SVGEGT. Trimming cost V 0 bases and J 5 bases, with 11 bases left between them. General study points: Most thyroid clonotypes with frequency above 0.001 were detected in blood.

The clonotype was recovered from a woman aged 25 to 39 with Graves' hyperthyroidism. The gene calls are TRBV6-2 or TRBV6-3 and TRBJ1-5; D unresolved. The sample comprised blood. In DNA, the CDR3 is TGTGCCAGCAGTTACTCGAGTGGGCGGTATCAGCCCCAGCATTTT. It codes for CASSYSSGRYQPQHF.